What follows are 25 T cell receptor beta chains derived from one specimen sequenced in a study of cytomegalovirus exposure and HLA in healthy donors (dated by TCRdb to the late 2010s). Receptor libraries were prepared by the immunoSEQ multiplex PCR assay. For the multiplex PCR, a mixture combining 60 forward primers for TCR Vbeta segments and 13 reverse primers for TCR Jbeta segments was used. TCRdb retrieved this table from immuneACCESS and kept in-frame rearrangements only. Not all clones are present; in checked studies, unresolved V genes account for under half, and no reason is known for the remainder. The sample's clone listing holds tens of thousands of clones. 22% of the sample rests with the top ten. Sequencing was done on a sample of PBMCs. The receptors stem from a man between 60 and 75 years old in good health and CMV-seropositive.

The rearrangement uses TRBV4-2 and TRBJ2-5; TRBD2 matches 9 bases. From germline, CDR1 is LGHNA and CDR2 YNFKEQ. V was pared by 1 base and J by 0 bases, with 6 bases of the junction left unmatched. The CDR3 has 17 residues. The CDR3 spells CASSQAGAGGYQETQYF. The CDR3 DNA follows: TGTGCCAGCAGCCAAGCTGGGGCGGGAGGGTACCAAGAGACCCAGTACTTC.

As DNA, the CDR3 is TGTGCCAGCAGCTTAGATACTAGCGGGATACAGAGCTCCTACAATGAGCAGTTCTTC. This encodes CASSLDTSGIQSSYNEQFF. The rearrangement links TRBV7-8 to TRBJ2-1, with 10 bases matching TRBD2. The trim removed 1 base at V and 0 bases at J, leaving 9 bases unmatched. Germline assignment: CDR1 SGHVS and CDR2 FQNEAQ. CDR3 length equals 19 residues. Combining the CDR3 with reference TRBV7-8 and TRBJ2-1 gives the whole variable domain GAGVSQSPRYKVAKRGQDVALRCDPISGHVSLFWYQQALGQGPEFLTYFQNEAQLDKSGLPSDRFFAERPEGSVSTLKIQRTQQEDSAVYLCASSLDTSGIQSSYNEQFFGPGTRLTVL.

The rearrangement joins TRBV18 to TRBJ2-7; 7 bases are shared with TRBD2. This CDR3 contains 15 residues. V was clipped by 6 bases and J by 3 bases; unmatched bases: 11. Germline assignment: CDR1 KGHSH and CDR2 LQKENI. CDR3 DNA: TGTGCCAGCTCCCCCGCTAGCGGAGCACGCTACGAGCAGTACTTC. Amino acids: CASSPASGARYEQYF.

The chain recombines TRBV10-1 with TRBJ2-7, with D tentatively TRBD2 (6 bases). Looked up from germline, CDR1 is WNHNN and CDR2 is SYGVQD (reference sequence). The CDR3 is 12 amino acids. The V end was cut by 6 bases, the J end by 5 bases, with 11 bases between. As DNA, the CDR3 is TGCGCCAGCAGCGGGAGATACGACGAGCAGTACTTC. Translated, it gives CASSGRYDEQYF.

The chain links TRBV10-3 to TRBJ2-1; TRBD2 agrees at 7 bases. With V trimmed by 10 bases and J by 5 bases, 5 bases remained unmatched. CDR1 and CDR2 (germline): ENHRY, SYGVKD. The CDR3 is made up of 12 amino acids. CDR3 region: CATSGGNNEQFF. In DNA form, the CDR3 reads TGTGCCACCTCGGGAGGAAACAATGAGCAGTTCTTC.

The gene calls are TRBV18 and TRBJ1-5; 7 bases align to TRBD1. The germline V gene encodes CDR1 KGHSH and CDR2 LQKENI. Trimming at V came to 5 bases and at J to 1 base, leaving 2 bases not matched to a gene. The CDR3 is 14 residues long. The CDR3 coding sequence is TGTGCCAGCTCATCGGGACAGAGCAATCAGCCCCAGCATTTT. Amino acid sequence: CASSSGQSNQPQHF.

The CDR3 spells CASSLGGAVSKNIQYF. The DNA of the CDR3 is TGTGCCAGCAGCTTGGGGGGAGCGGTTTCCAAAAACATTCAGTACTTC. The chain employs TRBV5-4 and TRBJ2-4; D might be TRBD2 (5 bases). The CDR3 totals 16 residues. The V gene's germline CDR1 is SGHNT and CDR2 YYREEE (reference sequence). V lost 0 bases to trimming and J lost 2 bases, with 12 bases between them.

The V call is TRBV25-1, the J call TRBJ1-4, with D maybe TRBD1 (5 bases). This CDR3 has 15 residues. V was trimmed by 4 bases and J by 7 bases, leaving 16 bases between them. From germline, CDR1 is MGHDK and CDR2 SYGVNS. CDR3 region: CASSAAGPGGEKLFF. In DNA, the CDR3 is TGTGCCAGCAGTGCGGCGGGGCCCGGGGGTGAAAAACTGTTTTTT.

The V and J genes are TRBV2 and TRBJ2-5; the D gene is possibly TRBD1 (5 bases). The CDR3 is made up of 12 amino acids. Trimming cost V 4 bases and J 5 bases, with 8 bases left between them. Germline lookup yields CDR1 SNHLY and CDR2 FYNNEI. The CDR3 reads CASSGAGETQYF. In nucleotides, the CDR3 is TGTGCCAGCAGTGGGGCAGGGGAGACCCAGTACTTC.

This rearrangement joins TRBV6-1 to TRBJ2-2, with 9 bases matching TRBD2. The CDR3 runs 17 residues. The V gene's germline CDR1 is MNHNS and CDR2 SASEGT. J lost 9 bases, V lost 2 bases, and 13 bases had no gene match. Here the CDR3 reads CASSERLGLAGSRELFF. CDR3 sequence (DNA): TGTGCCAGCAGTGAACGATTGGGGCTAGCGGGAAGCAGGGAGCTGTTTTTT.

The J gene is TRBJ2-3, the V gene TRBV6-5; 7 nucleotides agree with TRBD2. After removal of 0 bases from V and 8 bases from J, the junction contained 8 bases not matched to a gene. The CDR3 has 15 amino acids. Germline V gene sequence: CDR1 MNHEY, CDR2 SVGAGI. This CDR3 reads CASSYSGGSGGTQYF. CDR3 in DNA: TGTGCCAGCAGTTACTCCGGGGGGTCAGGTGGTACGCAGTATTTT.

V and J are TRBV6-1 and TRBJ1-1; D gene ambiguous. This CDR3 comprises 13 residues. Germline V lookup: CDR1 MNHNS, CDR2 SASEGT. Trimming shortened V by 4 bases and J by 1 base, and 7 bases separated the two germline ends. CDR3 nucleotide sequence: TGTGCCAGCAGTGCCCGGGGGAACACTGAAGCTTTCTTT. Protein product: CASSARGNTEAFF.

The chain has TRBV6-5 and TRBJ1-1; 7 bases match TRBD1. This CDR3 comprises 15 residues. Looked up from germline, CDR1 is MNHEY and CDR2 is SVGAGI. V was clipped by 0 bases and J by 8 bases; unmatched bases: 9. The CDR3 DNA is TGTGCCAGCAGTTACTCTAAGGGGGCCATTAAGGAAGCTTTCTTT. It yields the protein CASSYSKGAIKEAFF.

The rearrangement joins TRBV7-2 to TRBJ2-5; TRBD2 matches at 8 bases. CDR3 length: 11 residues. V shed 5 bases and J 7 bases; nucleotides not matched to a gene: 0. Germline CDR1 is SGHTA and CDR2 is FQGNSA. Here the CDR3 reads CASSRGGTQYF. In nucleotides, the CDR3 is TGTGCCAGCAGCCGGGGGGGGACCCAGTACTTC.

This sequence joins TRBV2 and TRBJ1-5; no clear D gene. Trimming removed 2 bases from V and 5 bases from J, with 10 bases in between. Germline V gene lookup returns CDR1 SNHLY and CDR2 FYNNEI. CDR3 length: 14 amino acids. CDR3 DNA sequence: TGTGCCAGCAGTGAAAGGATAGCCGATCAGCCCCAGCATTTT. It yields the protein CASSERIADQPQHF.

The rearrangement uses TRBV4-1 and TRBJ2-3, with TRBD2 identical over 10 bases. The germline V gene has CDR1 MGHRA and CDR2 YSYEKL. The CDR3 consists of 16 residues. With 1 base clipped from V and 4 bases from J, the junction kept 5 bases outside the gene matches. CDR3 sequence reads: CASSQVGTSASDTQYF. The DNA for the CDR3 is TGCGCCAGCAGCCAAGTGGGGACTAGCGCCTCAGATACGCAGTATTTT.

The CDR3, as DNA: TGTGCCAGCGGGCCCATAGAGACCCAGTACTTC. As protein: CASGPIETQYF. The rearrangement joins TRBV7-9 to TRBJ2-5; D not certain. V lost 8 bases and J 4 bases, leaving 8 bases between the germline ends. Per the germline V gene, CDR1 is SEHNR and CDR2 is FQNEAQ (reference sequence). The CDR3 totals 11 residues. Using reference TRBV7-9 and TRBJ2-5 for the parts outside the CDR3, the full variable domain is DTGVSQNPRHKITKRGQNVTFRCDPISEHNRLYWYRQTLGQGPEFLTYFQNEAQLEKSRLLSDRFSAERPKGSFSTLEIQRTEQGDSAMYLCASGPIETQYFGPGTRLLVL.

The V and J genes are TRBV19 and TRBJ1-1; D unclear. Germline V gene sequence: CDR1 LNHDA, CDR2 SQIVND (reference sequence). V was shortened by 8 bases and J by 0 bases, with 16 bases between the two germline ends. CDR3 length equals 15 residues. CDR3 DNA sequence: TGTGCCAGTTCAAGTAAAGGCCAGGTGAACACTGAAGCTTTCTTT. This gives the protein CASSSKGQVNTEAFF.

This rearrangement joins TRBV28 to TRBJ1-2; possibly TRBD1 for D (6 bases). The CDR3 sequence is 15 residues long. The germline gives CDR1 MDHEN, CDR2 SYDVKM. Trimming left V 3 bases short and J 4 bases short, with 15 bases between. CDR3 sequence reads: CASSLGGRGLYGYTF. In DNA, the CDR3 is TGTGCCAGCAGTTTGGGGGGGCGCGGTCTCTATGGCTACACCTTC.

The CDR3 protein is CAWSVKIRVGELFF. CDR3 nucleotide sequence: TGTGCCTGGAGTGTAAAAATCCGGGTCGGGGAGCTGTTTTTT. The gene calls are TRBV30 and TRBJ2-2; D not resolved. Between the trimmed V and J ends, which lost 0 bases and 7 bases, there was a span of 12 bases. The CDR3 spans 14 residues. Germline V gene data show CDR1 as GTSNPN and CDR2 as SVGIG (reference sequence).

The J gene is TRBJ1-2, the V gene TRBV11-2; the D is unclear. This CDR3 comprises 15 residues. V lost 4 bases, J lost 3 bases, and 15 bases lay in between. In germline, CDR1 is SGHAT, CDR2 FQNNGV. The CDR3 reads CASSSAGDADYGYTF. CDR3 in DNA: TGTGCCAGCAGCTCCGCGGGCGACGCAGACTATGGCTACACCTTC. The full variable domain, rest sourced from reference TRBV11-2 and TRBJ1-2, is EAGVAQSPRYKIIEKRQSVAFWCNPISGHATLYWYQQILGQGPKLLIQFQNNGVVDDSQLPKDRFSAERLKGVDSTLKIQPAKLEDSAVYLCASSSAGDADYGYTFGSGTRLTVV.

This chain uses TRBV30 with TRBJ2-3; D not certain. Germline lookup yields CDR1 GTSNPN and CDR2 SVGIG (reference sequence). The CDR3 is 15 residues long. Deletions cut 0 bases from V and 1 base from J, with 11 bases between. The CDR3 loop reads CAWSVRVSRTDTQYF. CDR3 nucleotide sequence: TGTGCCTGGAGTGTACGCGTGAGCCGCACAGATACGCAGTATTTT.

V gene TRBV29-1 combines with J gene TRBJ2-3; perhaps TRBD2 as D (6 bases). Trimming pared 3 bases from V and 3 bases from J, leaving 19 bases between. Germline V gene sequence: CDR1 SQVTM, CDR2 ANQGSEA. The CDR3 spans 16 residues. In DNA, the CDR3 is TGCAGCGTTGACGCCATAGGCGGGGACTGGACAGATACGCAGTATTTT. Its translation: CSVDAIGGDWTDTQYF.

The chain is built from TRBV10-3 and TRBJ1-2, with a weak D call TRBD1 (6 bases). The V end lost 9 bases, the J end lost 8 bases, and 13 bases lay between the germline ends. Germline assignment: CDR1 ENHRY and CDR2 SYGVKD. The CDR3 extends over 11 amino acids. For the CDR3, the DNA is TGTGCCATTTACAGGGATAACGGCTACACCTTC. As protein: CAIYRDNGYTF.

V and J are TRBV6-6 and TRBJ1-1, with D perhaps matching TRBD1 (5 bases). In germline, CDR1 is MNHNY, CDR2 SVGAGI (reference sequence). The CDR3 runs to 11 residues. V was cut by 8 bases and J by 6 bases, with 10 bases left in between. The CDR3 is CASEWGPEAFF. For the CDR3, the DNA is TGTGCCAGCGAATGGGGCCCTGAAGCTTTCTTT.